This T cell receptor beta chain was obtained from a study of blood T cell repertoires in COVID-19. The overall study: Italy, Spain and the United States were the sources of the convalescent and acute COVID-19 samples. T cells, B-cell-depleted T cells, or PBMCs provided the cDNA or gDNA that served as material.

The authors' processing: It was from reference gene primer amplification that nucleated cell counts were estimated. Only in-frame clones appear in the TCRdb table, and some are missing; sequencing was by immunoSEQ multiplex PCR. The V and J calls and the clone size are those of that table, but D and trimming were determined from the DNA. The data show under 200,000 clones, with more than 75% seen just once and more than 2% held by the top ten. The V gene end was trimmed by 3 bases and the J gene end by 2 bases; junction bases not matched to a gene: 12. This CDR3 comprises 18 residues. The germline V gene has CDR1 MNHNS and CDR2 SASEGT.

The clonotype was recovered from a man aged 18 to 29 with acute or convalescent COVID-19. Sequencing was performed on peripheral blood. This sequence joins TRBV6-1 and TRBJ2-3, with 9 bases fitting TRBD2. The CDR3 sequence is CASSDPTSAGGYTDTQYF. As DNA, the CDR3 is TGTGCCAGCAGTGATCCAACCTCAGCGGGGGGCTACACAGATACGCAGTATTTT.